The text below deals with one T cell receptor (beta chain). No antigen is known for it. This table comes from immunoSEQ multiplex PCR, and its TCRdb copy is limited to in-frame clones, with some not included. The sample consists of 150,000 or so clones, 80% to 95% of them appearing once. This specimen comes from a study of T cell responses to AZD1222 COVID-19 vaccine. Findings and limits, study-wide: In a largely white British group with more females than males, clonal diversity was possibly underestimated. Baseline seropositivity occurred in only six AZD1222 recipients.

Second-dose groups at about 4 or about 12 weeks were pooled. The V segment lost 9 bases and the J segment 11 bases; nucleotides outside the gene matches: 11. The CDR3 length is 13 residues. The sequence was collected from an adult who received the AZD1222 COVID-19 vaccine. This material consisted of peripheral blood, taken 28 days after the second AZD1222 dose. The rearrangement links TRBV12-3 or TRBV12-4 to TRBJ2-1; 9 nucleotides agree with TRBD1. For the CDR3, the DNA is TGTGCCAGTCAACGATCAAACAGGGGGCAGCAGTTCTTC. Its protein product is CASQRSNRGQQFF.